The 20 T cell receptor beta chains presented below share a single source sample, sequenced in a study of shared clonotypes between healthy human individuals (TCRdb year 2020). Library preparation used the immunoSEQ multiplex PCR assay. TCRdb holds this immuneACCESS table with in-frame rearrangements only. Some clones are missing; in checked studies, unresolved V genes explain under half, and the rest has no known cause. This sample lists nearly 1,000,000 clones; approximately 80% were detected once. The biggest ten clones account for approximately 1.5% of the sample. The sequencing sample was made of memory CD4+ T cells sorted from blood. Sample cell subset or site, as interpreted from the label and publication: CD45RA-negative fraction. Every receptor here comes from a man aged 18 to 29 in good health.

In this sample, this clone turned up once. The chain carries TRBV28 and TRBJ1-5, with D perhaps TRBD1 (6 bases). The CDR3 sequence is 16 residues long. The germline gives CDR1 MDHEN, CDR2 SYDVKM. Trimming took 5 bases from V and 2 from J, leaving 16 bases between them. This CDR3 is CASSRYGTSGNQPQHF. The CDR3 bases are TGTGCCAGCAGTCGGTACGGGACATCGGGCAATCAGCCCCAGCATTTT.

With regard to this clone: Other DNA sequences in the sample encode the same CDR3. The rearrangement joins TRBV18 to TRBJ2-3; D is undetermined. The CDR3 consists of 13 residues. Trimming left V 3 bases short and J 0 bases short, with 4 bases between. Germline loops: CDR1 KGHSH, CDR2 LQKENI. CDR3 region: CASSPPSTDTQYF. Written as DNA, the CDR3 is TGTGCCAGCTCACCCCCAAGCACAGATACGCAGTATTTT.

The chain uses TRBV7-2 and TRBJ1-3; no clear D. CDR3 length: 15 amino acids. CDR1 is SGHTA and CDR2 is FQGNSA in the germline V gene. V was trimmed by 3 bases and J by 4 bases, leaving 13 bases between them. CDR3 bases: TGTGCCAGCAGCTTCGGCGGACCGGCGGGAAACACCATATATTTT. The encoded protein is CASSFGGPAGNTIYF. Using reference TRBV7-2 and TRBJ1-3 for the parts outside the CDR3, the full variable domain is GAGVSQSPSNKVTEKGKDVELRCDPISGHTALYWYRQSLGQGLEFLIYFQGNSAPDKSGLPSDRFSAERTGGSVSTLTIQRTQQEDSAVYLCASSFGGPAGNTIYFGEGSWLTVV.

The V call is TRBV2, the J call TRBJ1-6; no reliable D call. Germline values: CDR1 SNHLY, CDR2 FYNNEI. This CDR3 contains 13 residues. Trimming took 4 bases from V and 8 from J, leaving 9 bases between them. CDR3 sequence reads: CASSAQEYSPLHF. The CDR3 nucleotides are TGTGCCAGCAGTGCGCAGGAGTATTCACCCCTCCACTTT. Combining the CDR3 with reference TRBV2 and TRBJ1-6 gives the whole variable domain EPEVTQTPSHQVTQMGQEVILRCVPISNHLYFYWYRQILGQKVEFLVSFYNNEISEKSEIFDDQFSVERPDGSNFTLKIRSTKLEDSAMYFCASSAQEYSPLHFGNGTRLTVT.

The chain couples TRBV10-3 to TRBJ1-2; D remains unclear. Trimming took 4 bases from V and 6 from J, leaving 6 bases between them. This CDR3 is 11 amino acids long. Germline lookup yields CDR1 ENHRY and CDR2 SYGVKD. The chain's CDR3 is CAISVGDGYTF. DNA of the CDR3: TGTGCCATCAGTGTCGGGGATGGCTACACCTTC.

The chain links TRBV10-1 to TRBJ2-7, with D possibly called TRBD1 or TRBD2 (7 bases each). There are 12 residues in the CDR3. CDR1 and CDR2 (germline): WNHNN, SYGVQD (reference sequence). Trimming removed 8 bases at V and 6 bases at J, with 14 bases between. CDR3 residues: CASGQGGSEQYF. CDR3 bases: TGCGCCAGCGGCCAGGGGGGGTCCGAGCAGTACTTC.

This clone has at least ten counts. The V call is TRBV2, the J call TRBJ2-2; D is undetermined. The CDR3 contains 15 residues. Looked up from germline, CDR1 is SNHLY and CDR2 is FYNNEI. V was trimmed by 0 bases and J by 4 bases, leaving 9 bases between them. DNA of the CDR3: TGTGCCAGCAGTGAAGCGGGGATGGGCACCGGGGAGCTGTTTTTT. It yields the protein CASSEAGMGTGELFF.

The genes are TRBV7-2 and TRBJ1-4; no definite D call. The CDR3 has 17 residues. Germline V gene lookup returns CDR1 SGHTA and CDR2 FQGNSA. Trimming removed 2 bases at V and 8 bases at J, with 21 bases between. The CDR3 DNA is TGTGCCAGCAGCTTACAGCCTATCGGGTCAACTGCCGAAAAACTGTTTTTT. Translation: CASSLQPIGSTAEKLFF. Complete variable domain (other parts from reference TRBV7-2 and TRBJ1-4): GAGVSQSPSNKVTEKGKDVELRCDPISGHTALYWYRQSLGQGLEFLIYFQGNSAPDKSGLPSDRFSAERTGGSVSTLTIQRTQQEDSAVYLCASSLQPIGSTAEKLFFGSGTQLSVL.

This sequence joins TRBV6-5 and TRBJ1-1; a possible D gene is TRBD1 (5 bases). Trimming left V 0 bases short and J 1 base short, with 9 bases between. This CDR3 comprises 15 residues. The germline V gene encodes CDR1 MNHEY and CDR2 SVGAGI. CDR3 in amino acids: CASSYSLGTNTEAFF. CDR3 DNA: TGTGCCAGCAGTTACTCCCTCGGGACGAACACTGAAGCTTTCTTT.

V usage is TRBV2 and J usage is TRBJ2-5; TRBD2 aligns across 14 bases. The germline V gene has CDR1 SNHLY and CDR2 FYNNEI. CDR3 length: 16 residues. V shed 6 bases, J shed 7 bases, and the junction held 10 bases outside the gene matches. The chain's CDR3 is CASSTGTSGRAGTQYF. CDR3 in DNA: TGTGCCAGCAGCACCGGGACTAGCGGGAGAGCTGGGACCCAGTACTTC.

The CDR3 DNA reads TGTGCCTGGAGTGTACAGGCTATCTACGAGCAGTACTTC. This gives the protein CAWSVQAIYEQYF. V usage is TRBV30 and J usage is TRBJ2-7; maybe TRBD1 (5 bases). The CDR3 length is 13 residues. Germline CDR1 and CDR2: GTSNPN and SVGIG (reference sequence). With 0 bases removed from V and 3 bases from J, the gap between germline ends came to 9 bases.

The chain carries TRBV29-1 and TRBJ2-2; 7 positions agree with TRBD1. V shed 4 bases, J shed 3 bases, and the junction held 5 bases outside the gene matches. Germline assignment: CDR1 SQVTM and CDR2 ANQGSEA. The CDR3 has 14 residues. The CDR3 protein is CSVGTGSHTGELFF. The CDR3 bases are TGCAGCGTTGGGACAGGTTCACACACCGGGGAGCTGTTTTTT.

Details on this clone: Other nucleotide sequences in the sample specify the same CDR3. The V gene is TRBV6-5, the J gene TRBJ2-7; 7 nucleotides align to TRBD1. Germline loops: CDR1 MNHEY, CDR2 SVGAGI. Trimming at V came to 5 bases and at J to 2 bases, leaving 3 bases not matched to a gene. This CDR3 is built from 13 residues. DNA for the CDR3: TGTGCCAGCAGTCGACAGGGAACCTACGAGCAGTACTTC. It specifies CASSRQGTYEQYF.

The chain uses TRBV5-1 and TRBJ2-7; D might be TRBD1 or TRBD2, each matching 5 bases. V was trimmed by 1 base and J by 1 base, leaving 12 bases between them. CDR3 size: 15 residues. Germline assignment: CDR1 SGHRS and CDR2 YFSETQ. Here the CDR3 reads CASSLYPGRSYEQYF. The CDR3 nucleotides are TGCGCCAGCAGCTTGTATCCAGGGAGATCCTACGAGCAGTACTTC.

The rearrangement joins TRBV2 to TRBJ1-5; 8 bases align to TRBD1. J was trimmed by 4 bases and V by 3 bases; bases with no gene match: 2. The CDR3 contains 14 residues. Germline V lookup: CDR1 SNHLY, CDR2 FYNNEI. The DNA for the CDR3 is TGTGCCAGCAGTGACGACAGGGGAAATCAGCCCCAGCATTTT. Translation: CASSDDRGNQPQHF.

CDR3 DNA sequence: TGTGCCAGCAGTTTATCGCGGCTCAATGAGCAGTTCTTC. It yields the protein CASSLSRLNEQFF. This sequence joins TRBV27 and TRBJ2-1; no clear D gene. Germline V gene data show CDR1 as MNHEY and CDR2 as SMNVEV (reference sequence). The CDR3 runs 13 residues. Trimming shortened V by 0 bases and J by 6 bases, and 6 bases separated the two germline ends.

The chain links TRBV11-2 to TRBJ1-3, with 9 bases aligning to TRBD1. The trim removed 5 bases at V and 3 bases at J, leaving 14 bases unmatched. The CDR3 loop spans 18 amino acids. CDR1 is SGHAT and CDR2 is FQNNGV in the germline V gene. CDR3 residues: CASSQSATGGAYGNTIYF. DNA for the CDR3: TGTGCCAGCAGCCAGTCCGCTACAGGGGGCGCATATGGAAACACCATATATTTT.

The CDR3 region is CASSITGAGYTF. The CDR3 DNA follows: TGTGCCAGTAGTATCACGGGAGCGGGCTACACCTTC. J is TRBJ1-2 and V is TRBV19; D ambiguous. This CDR3 spans 12 amino acids. Germline loops: CDR1 LNHDA, CDR2 SQIVND (reference sequence). The ends were cut back, 3 bases at V and 8 bases at J, with 10 bases in the middle.

The chain couples TRBV9 to TRBJ1-6, with TRBD1 matching 7 bases. This CDR3 has 14 amino acids. Germline V gene data show CDR1 as SGDLS and CDR2 as YYNGEE. With V trimmed by 6 bases and J by 8 bases, 8 bases remained unmatched. This chain's CDR3 is CASTIGTADSPLHF. Written as DNA, the CDR3 is TGTGCCAGCACCATAGGGACAGCCGATTCACCCCTCCACTTT.

The chain couples TRBV12-5 to TRBJ1-2; TRBD1 might be the D (6 bases). Germline CDR1 and CDR2: LGHNT and FRNRAP. CDR3 size: 14 residues. Trimming removed 2 bases from V and 2 bases from J, with 9 bases in between. The CDR3 bases are TGTGCTAGTGGTTTGAGGGGGGCAAACTATGGCTACACCTTC. Protein: CASGLRGANYGYTF.